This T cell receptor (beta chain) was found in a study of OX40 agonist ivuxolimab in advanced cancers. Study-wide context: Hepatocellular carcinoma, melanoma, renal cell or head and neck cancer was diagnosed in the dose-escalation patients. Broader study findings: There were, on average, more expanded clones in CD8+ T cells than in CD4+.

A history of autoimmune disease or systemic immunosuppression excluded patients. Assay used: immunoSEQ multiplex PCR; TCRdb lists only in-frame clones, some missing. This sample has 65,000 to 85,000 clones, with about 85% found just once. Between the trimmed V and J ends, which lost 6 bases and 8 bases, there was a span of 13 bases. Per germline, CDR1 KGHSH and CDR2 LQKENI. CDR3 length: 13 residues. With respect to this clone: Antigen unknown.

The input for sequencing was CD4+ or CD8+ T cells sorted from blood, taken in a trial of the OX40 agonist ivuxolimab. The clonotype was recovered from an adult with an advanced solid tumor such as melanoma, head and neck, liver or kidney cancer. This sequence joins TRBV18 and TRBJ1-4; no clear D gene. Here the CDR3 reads CASSLGLGEKLFF. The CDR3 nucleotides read TGTGCCAGCTCTCTCGGCCTGGGAGAAAAACTGTTTTTT.